The 20 T cell receptor beta chains listed next were all sequenced from one sample in a study of T cells in Graves' hyperthyroidism and ophthalmopathy. RNA transcripts were the template for amplifying TCR beta CDR3 regions. First-round RT-PCR with HTBI primers amplified the TCR CDR3 region. TCRdb fed the multiplex PCR reads into MiXCR, producing one record per CDR3 protein. The table shows a few hundred thousand distinct CDR3 sequences, with around 42% occurring only once. Sequences were obtained from peripheral blood or thyroid tissue (not recorded which). These receptors all stem from a woman aged 18-30 years with Graves' hyperthyroidism.

This clonotype has ten or more counts. The chain recombines TRBV20-1 with TRBJ2-7; TRBD1 might be the D (6 bases). CDR3 length: 11 amino acids. V was clipped by 5 bases and J by 2 bases, with 7 bases between them. CDR1 and CDR2 (germline): DFQATT, SNEGSKA (reference sequence). The CDR3 DNA reads TGCAGTGCTTGGACAGCCTACGAGCAGTACTTC. Its translation is CSAWTAYEQYF.

The genes are TRBV7-3 and TRBJ1-1, with TRBD1 matching 9 bases. Germline V gene sequence: CDR1 SGHTA, CDR2 FQGTGA. This CDR3 comprises 15 residues. The V segment lost 5 bases and the J segment 1 base; nucleotides outside the gene matches: 5. The CDR3 DNA reads as TGTGCCAGCAGCCTACAGGGACAGGGGAACACTGAAGCTTTCTTT. Translation gives CASSLQGQGNTEAFF.

The chain has TRBV19 and TRBJ1-4, with D uncertain. The CDR3 contains 15 residues. Germline assignment: CDR1 LNHDA and CDR2 SQIVND (reference sequence). Trimming removed 6 bases from V and 7 bases from J, with 18 bases in between. The CDR3 loop reads CASRVMSIEGEKLFF. The CDR3 DNA reads as TGTGCCAGTAGGGTCATGTCGATCGAGGGTGAAAAACTGTTTTTT.

The chain joins TRBV29-1 to TRBJ1-2; 7 bases match TRBD1. J gave up 4 bases and V 0 bases, and 5 bases lay outside the gene matches. There are 14 residues in the CDR3. Germline-derived CDR1 and CDR2 are SQVTM and ANQGSEA. The CDR3 protein is CSVEDRGSLYGYTF. CDR3 bases: TGCAGCGTTGAAGACAGGGGGTCTCTCTATGGCTACACCTTC.

The gene calls are TRBV12-3 or TRBV12-4 and TRBJ2-1; 15 bases are a match to TRBD2. This CDR3 spans 16 amino acids. V shed 6 bases and J 4 bases; nucleotides not matched to a gene: 4. CDR3 sequence reads: CASSVGLAGGYNEQFF. CDR3 bases: TGTGCCAGCAGCGTGGGACTAGCGGGAGGTTACAATGAGCAGTTCTTC.

This clonotype was detected ten times or more. The V gene is TRBV29-1, the J gene TRBJ2-7, with D maybe TRBD2 (5 bases). Per the germline V gene, CDR1 is SQVTM and CDR2 is ANQGSEA. The CDR3 covers 13 residues. With 6 bases removed from V and 7 bases from J, the gap between germline ends came to 19 bases. Here the CDR3 reads CSVDLDSRREQYF. As DNA, the CDR3 is TGCAGCGTAGACCTGGACTCCCGCCGGGAGCAGTACTTC.

The rearrangement joins TRBV11-2 to TRBJ2-1; the D gene is possibly TRBD2 (6 bases). Germline CDR1 is SGHAT and CDR2 is FQNNGV. V lost 2 bases, J lost 4 bases, and 15 bases lay in between. CDR3 length: 16 residues. CDR3 amino acids: CASSLWVAGPYNEQFF. CDR3 coding DNA: TGTGCCAGCAGCTTATGGGTGGCGGGGCCATACAATGAGCAGTTCTTC. Full variable domain (outside the CDR3, taken from reference TRBV11-2 and TRBJ2-1): EAGVAQSPRYKIIEKRQSVAFWCNPISGHATLYWYQQILGQGPKLLIQFQNNGVVDDSQLPKDRFSAERLKGVDSTLKIQPAKLEDSAVYLCASSLWVAGPYNEQFFGPGTRLTVL.

V gene TRBV19 combines with J gene TRBJ1-6; tentative D call: TRBD1 (5 bases). This CDR3 contains 12 residues. From germline, CDR1 is LNHDA and CDR2 SQIVND (reference sequence). V was clipped by 1 base and J by 11 bases, with 6 bases between them. Written as DNA, the CDR3 is TGTGCCAGTAGTATAGGGGGGACACCCCTCCACTTT. Translated, it gives CASSIGGTPLHF.

This clonotype was seen ten or more times. The chain employs TRBV20-1 and TRBJ2-7, with D maybe TRBD1 (5 bases). Trimming left V 3 bases short and J 3 bases short, with 12 bases between. The germline V gene encodes CDR1 DFQATT and CDR2 SNEGSKA (reference sequence). The CDR3 length is 13 residues. The CDR3 nucleotides read TGCAGTGCTAGTGACAGCCCCCTCTACGAGCAGTACTTC. Translation gives CSASDSPLYEQYF.

This clonotype has at least ten counts. This chain links TRBV10-3 with TRBJ2-2; 7 bases line up with TRBD1. V shed 6 bases and J 7 bases; nucleotides not matched to a gene: 8. This CDR3 comprises 14 residues. From germline, CDR1 is ENHRY and CDR2 SYGVKD. DNA of the CDR3: TGTGCCATCAGCGGACAGGTCGTGGGCGGGGAGCTGTTTTTT. This gives the protein CAISGQVVGGELFF.

The V call is TRBV7-2, the J call TRBJ1-2, with D possibly matching TRBD1 (5 bases). CDR3 length: 16 amino acids. The ends were cut back, 4 bases at V and 7 bases at J, with 22 bases in the middle. Germline-derived CDR1 and CDR2 are SGHTA and FQGNSA. The CDR3 bases are TGTGCCAGCAGCTCCAGATCCGGGGGGTTAGGATCTGGCTACACCTTC. Translating it yields CASSSRSGGLGSGYTF.

On this clonotype itself: A single base separates this from a much larger clone, so it may be a read error. The CDR3 nucleotides read TGTGCCAGCAGACAGCCCAGGACTGGGGCCTACGAGCAGTACTTC. Encoded protein: CASRQPRTGAYEQYF. The rearrangement joins TRBV7-2 to TRBJ2-7; possible D gene TRBD2, 5 bases. V shed 6 bases and J shed 2 bases, with 17 bases lying between them. The germline CDR1 and CDR2 sequences are SGHTA and FQGNSA. This CDR3 spans 15 amino acids.

Many counts were recorded for this clonotype. The chain employs TRBV27 and TRBJ1-1; tentatively, D is TRBD1 (6 bases). The CDR3 is 12 amino acids. Trimming took 8 bases from V and 12 from J, leaving 19 bases between them. Germline CDR1 and CDR2: MNHEY and SMNVEV (reference sequence). CDR3 DNA: TGTGCCAGCGGAAAAGGGGGATTCGAGACTTTCTTT. It specifies CASGKGGFETFF.

The chain uses TRBV6-4 and TRBJ1-1; tentative D call: TRBD1 (5 bases). The V and J ends lost 3 bases and 12 bases respectively, with 11 bases between them. The germline CDR1 and CDR2 sequences are MRHNA and SNTAGT. The length of the CDR3 is 11 residues. The CDR3 nucleotides read TGTGCCAGCAGTGAGTCCCGGGGGACTTTCTTT. Its translation: CASSESRGTFF.

The table lists this clonotype with many counts. The chain carries TRBV20-1 and TRBJ2-7; D unresolved. The CDR3 is 12 residues long. The germline gives CDR1 DFQATT, CDR2 SNEGSKA (reference sequence). Trimming pared 3 bases from V and 4 bases from J, leaving 10 bases between. The CDR3: CSASPDGYEQYF. DNA for the CDR3: TGCAGTGCTAGTCCTGACGGATACGAGCAGTACTTC.

V is TRBV7-3 and J is TRBJ1-6, with D tentatively TRBD1 (5 bases). This CDR3 contains 13 residues. The V gene lost 5 bases and the J gene lost 10 bases, with 12 bases spanning the gap. Germline-derived CDR1 and CDR2 are SGHTA and FQGTGA. The chain's CDR3 is CASSGTGGSPLHF. CDR3 coding DNA: TGTGCCAGCAGCGGGACGGGTGGGTCACCCCTCCACTTT.

The chain employs TRBV2 and TRBJ2-3; tentatively, D is TRBD2 (6 bases). Looked up from germline, CDR1 is SNHLY and CDR2 is FYNNEI. V was trimmed by 4 bases and J by 1 base, leaving 12 bases between them. The CDR3 is 15 amino acids. In nucleotides, the CDR3 is TGTGCCAGCAGTGGGCGGGGCTGGGGCACAGATACGCAGTATTTT. Its translation: CASSGRGWGTDTQYF.

A single count supports this clonotype. The chain combines TRBV9 with TRBJ1-3; D is possibly TRBD1 (5 bases). This CDR3 has 15 residues. CDR1 and CDR2 from the germline V gene are SGDLS and YYNGEE. V lost 1 base and J 3 bases, leaving 11 bases between the germline ends. The CDR3 DNA is TGTGCCAGCAGCGTACGCCGGGACGTTGGAAACACCATATATTTT. Residues: CASSVRRDVGNTIYF.

V is TRBV2 and J is TRBJ2-4, with D perhaps given as TRBD1 or TRBD2 (5 bases each). The CDR3 has 13 amino acids. Germline-derived CDR1 and CDR2 are SNHLY and FYNNEI. V lost 1 base and J lost 7, with 8 bases in between. CDR3 residues: CASSEGWGNIQYF. CDR3 nucleotide sequence: TGTGCCAGCAGTGAAGGGTGGGGGAACATTCAGTACTTC. Full variable domain (rest looked up from reference TRBV2 and TRBJ2-4): EPEVTQTPSHQVTQMGQEVILRCVPISNHLYFYWYRQILGQKVEFLVSFYNNEISEKSEIFDDQFSVERPDGSNFTLKIRSTKLEDSAMYFCASSEGWGNIQYFGAGTRLSVL.

V and J are TRBV2 and TRBJ1-4; D is unclear. The CDR3 sequence is 14 residues long. Trimming cost V 8 bases and J 3 bases, with 13 bases left between them. CDR1 is SNHLY and CDR2 is FYNNEI in the germline V gene. The CDR3 is CASQRQRANEKLFF. CDR3 sequence (DNA): TGTGCCAGCCAAAGACAAAGGGCTAATGAAAAACTGTTTTTT.